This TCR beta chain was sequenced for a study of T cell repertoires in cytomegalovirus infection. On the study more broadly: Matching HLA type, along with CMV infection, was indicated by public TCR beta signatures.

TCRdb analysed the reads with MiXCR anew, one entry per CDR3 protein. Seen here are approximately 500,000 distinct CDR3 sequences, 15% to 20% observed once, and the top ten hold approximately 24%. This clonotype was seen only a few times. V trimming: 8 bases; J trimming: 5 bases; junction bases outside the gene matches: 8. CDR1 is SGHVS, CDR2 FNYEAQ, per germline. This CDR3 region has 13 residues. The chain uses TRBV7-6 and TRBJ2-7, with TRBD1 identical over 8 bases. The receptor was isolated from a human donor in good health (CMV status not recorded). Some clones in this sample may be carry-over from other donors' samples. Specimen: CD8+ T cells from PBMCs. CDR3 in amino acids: CASGQGESNEQYF. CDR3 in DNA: TGTGCCAGCGGACAGGGAGAATCGAACGAGCAGTACTTC.